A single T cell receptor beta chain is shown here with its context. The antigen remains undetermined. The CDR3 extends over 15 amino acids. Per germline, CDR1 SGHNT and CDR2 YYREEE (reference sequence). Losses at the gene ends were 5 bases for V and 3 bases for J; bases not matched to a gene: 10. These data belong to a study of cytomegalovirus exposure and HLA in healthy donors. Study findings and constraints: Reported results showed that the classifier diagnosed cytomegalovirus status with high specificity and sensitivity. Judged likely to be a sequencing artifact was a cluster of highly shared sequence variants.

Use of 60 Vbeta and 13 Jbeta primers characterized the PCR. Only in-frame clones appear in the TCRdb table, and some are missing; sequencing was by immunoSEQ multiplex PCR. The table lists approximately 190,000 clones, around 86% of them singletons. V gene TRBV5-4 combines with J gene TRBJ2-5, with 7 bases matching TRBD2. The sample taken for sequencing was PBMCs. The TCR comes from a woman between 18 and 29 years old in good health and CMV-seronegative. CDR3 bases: TGTGCCAGCAGGCCCGCCGGGACTACTAAAGAGACCCAGTACTTC. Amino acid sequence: CASRPAGTTKETQYF. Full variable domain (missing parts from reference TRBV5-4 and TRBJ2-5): ETGVTQSPTHLIKTRGQQVTLRCSSQSGHNTVSWYQQALGQGPQFIFQYYREEENGRGNFPPRFSGLQFPNYSSELNVNALELDDSALYLCASRPAGTTKETQYFGPGTRLLVL.